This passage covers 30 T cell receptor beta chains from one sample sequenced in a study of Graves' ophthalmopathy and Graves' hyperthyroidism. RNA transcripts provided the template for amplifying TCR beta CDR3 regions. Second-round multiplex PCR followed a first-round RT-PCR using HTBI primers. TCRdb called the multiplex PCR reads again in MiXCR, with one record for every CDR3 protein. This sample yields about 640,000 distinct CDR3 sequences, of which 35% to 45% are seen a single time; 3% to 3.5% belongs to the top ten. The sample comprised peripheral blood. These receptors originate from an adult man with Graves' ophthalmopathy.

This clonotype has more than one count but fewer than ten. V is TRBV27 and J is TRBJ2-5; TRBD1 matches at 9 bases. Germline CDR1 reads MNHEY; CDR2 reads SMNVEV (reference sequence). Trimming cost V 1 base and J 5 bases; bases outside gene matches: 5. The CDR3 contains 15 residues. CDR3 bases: TGTGCCAGCAGTTTATACAGGGGGCTGATGGAGACCCAGTACTTC. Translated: CASSLYRGLMETQYF.

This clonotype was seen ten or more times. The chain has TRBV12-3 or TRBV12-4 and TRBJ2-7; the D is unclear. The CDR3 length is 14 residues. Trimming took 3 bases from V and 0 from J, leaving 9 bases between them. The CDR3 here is CASSFQAHSYEQYF. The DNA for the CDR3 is TGTGCCAGCAGTTTCCAGGCACACTCCTACGAGCAGTACTTC.

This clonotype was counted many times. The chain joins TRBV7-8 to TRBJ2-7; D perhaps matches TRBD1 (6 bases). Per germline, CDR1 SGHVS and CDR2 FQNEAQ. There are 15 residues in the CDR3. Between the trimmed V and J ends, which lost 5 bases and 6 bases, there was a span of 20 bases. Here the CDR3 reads CASSPPGQRAGEQYF. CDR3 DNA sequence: TGTGCCAGCAGCCCTCCGGGACAAAGGGCCGGCGAGCAGTACTTC.

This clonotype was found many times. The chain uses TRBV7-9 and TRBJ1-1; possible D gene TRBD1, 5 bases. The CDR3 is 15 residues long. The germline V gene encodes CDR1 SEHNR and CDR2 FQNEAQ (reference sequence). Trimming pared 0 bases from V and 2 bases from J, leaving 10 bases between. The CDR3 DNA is TGTGCCAGCAGCTTAGCATCCCAGGGAAACACTGAAGCTTTCTTT. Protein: CASSLASQGNTEAFF.

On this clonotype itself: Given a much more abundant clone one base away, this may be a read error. CDR3 region: CASSQGSRETQYF. CDR3 nucleotides: TGTGCCAGCAGTCAGGGTTCACGAGAGACCCAGTACTTC. The V and J genes are TRBV2 and TRBJ2-5; maybe TRBD1 (5 bases). Trimming left V 5 bases short and J 4 bases short, with 11 bases between. CDR1 and CDR2 from the germline V gene are SNHLY and FYNNEI. The CDR3 length is 13 residues.

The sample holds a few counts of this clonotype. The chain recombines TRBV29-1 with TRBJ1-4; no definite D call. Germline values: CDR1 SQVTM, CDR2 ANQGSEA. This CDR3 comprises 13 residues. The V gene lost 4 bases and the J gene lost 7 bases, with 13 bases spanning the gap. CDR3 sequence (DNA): TGCAGCGTTGGGCGGGGTTGGGGTGAAAAACTGTTTTTT. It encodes CSVGRGWGEKLFF.

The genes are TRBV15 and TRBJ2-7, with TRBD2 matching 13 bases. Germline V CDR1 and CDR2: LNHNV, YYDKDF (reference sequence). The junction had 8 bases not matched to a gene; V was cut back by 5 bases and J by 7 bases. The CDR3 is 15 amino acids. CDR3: CATSRTSGGSGEQYF. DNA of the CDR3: TGTGCCACCAGCCGGACTAGCGGGGGTTCTGGGGAGCAGTACTTC. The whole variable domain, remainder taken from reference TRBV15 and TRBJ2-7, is DAMVIQNPRYQVTQFGKPVTLSCSQTLNHNVMYWYQQKSSQAPKLLFHYYDKDFNNEADTPDNFQSRRPNTSFCFLDIRSPGLGDTAMYLCATSRTSGGSGEQYFGPGTRLTVT.

This CDR3 is CASSYGTSGGYREQYF. The CDR3 nucleotides are TGTGCCAGCAGCTACGGGACTAGCGGGGGCTACCGCGAGCAGTACTTC. The rearrangement joins TRBV7-8 to TRBJ2-7; 14 positions agree with TRBD2. This CDR3 contains 16 residues. Germline V CDR1 and CDR2: SGHVS, FQNEAQ. The J segment lost 6 bases and the V segment lost 4 bases, leaving 8 bases of the junction unmatched.

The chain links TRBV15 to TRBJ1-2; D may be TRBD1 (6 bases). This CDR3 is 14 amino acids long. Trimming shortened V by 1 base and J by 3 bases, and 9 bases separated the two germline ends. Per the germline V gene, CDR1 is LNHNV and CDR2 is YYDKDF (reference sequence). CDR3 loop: CATSRVGGDYGYTF. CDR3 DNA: TGTGCCACCAGCAGAGTAGGGGGAGACTATGGCTACACCTTC.

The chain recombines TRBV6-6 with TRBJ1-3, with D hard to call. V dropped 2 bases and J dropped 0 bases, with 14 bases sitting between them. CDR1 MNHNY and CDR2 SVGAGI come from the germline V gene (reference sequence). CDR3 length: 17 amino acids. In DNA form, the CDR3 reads TGTGCCAGCAGTTACCTTCACAAACAAGACTCTGGAAACACCATATATTTT. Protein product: CASSYLHKQDSGNTIYF.

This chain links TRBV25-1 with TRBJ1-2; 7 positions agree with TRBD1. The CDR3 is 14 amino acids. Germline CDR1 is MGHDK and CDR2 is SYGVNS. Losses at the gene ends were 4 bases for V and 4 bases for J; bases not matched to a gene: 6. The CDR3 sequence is CASSVGTAAYGYTF. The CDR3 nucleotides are TGTGCCAGCAGTGTAGGGACAGCCGCCTATGGCTACACCTTC.

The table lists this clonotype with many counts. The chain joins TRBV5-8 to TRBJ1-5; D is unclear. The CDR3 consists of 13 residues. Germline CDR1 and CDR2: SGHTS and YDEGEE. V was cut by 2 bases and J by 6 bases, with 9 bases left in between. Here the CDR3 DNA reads TGTGCCAGCAGCTTAGACATGGCTCAGCCCCAGCATTTT. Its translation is CASSLDMAQPQHF.

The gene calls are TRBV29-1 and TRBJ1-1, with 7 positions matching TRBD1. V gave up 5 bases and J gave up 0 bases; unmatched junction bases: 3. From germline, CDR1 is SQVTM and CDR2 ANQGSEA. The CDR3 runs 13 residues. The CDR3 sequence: CSVLQGLNTEAFF. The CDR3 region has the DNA TGCAGCGTTTTACAGGGGCTGAACACTGAAGCTTTCTTT.

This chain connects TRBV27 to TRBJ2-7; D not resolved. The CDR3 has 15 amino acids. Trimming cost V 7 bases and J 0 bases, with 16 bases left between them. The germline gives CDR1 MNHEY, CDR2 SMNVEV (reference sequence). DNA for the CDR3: TGTGCCAGCAAGATACAGCCTTTAAGCTCCTACGAGCAGTACTTC. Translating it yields CASKIQPLSSYEQYF.

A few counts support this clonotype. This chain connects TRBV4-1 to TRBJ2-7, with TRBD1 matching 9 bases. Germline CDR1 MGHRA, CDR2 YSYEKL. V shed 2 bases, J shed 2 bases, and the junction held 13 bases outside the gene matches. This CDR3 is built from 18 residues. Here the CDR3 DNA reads TGCGCCAGCAGCCAAAGGGAATCCGGGACAGGGAGGCCCTACGAGCAGTACTTC. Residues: CASSQRESGTGRPYEQYF.

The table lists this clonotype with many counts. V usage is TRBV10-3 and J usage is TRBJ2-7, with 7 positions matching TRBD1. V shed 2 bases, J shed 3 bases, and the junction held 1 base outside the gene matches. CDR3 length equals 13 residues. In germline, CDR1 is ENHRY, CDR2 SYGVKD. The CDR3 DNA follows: TGTGCCATCAGTGAGGACAGGGTCTACGAGCAGTACTTC. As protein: CAISEDRVYEQYF.

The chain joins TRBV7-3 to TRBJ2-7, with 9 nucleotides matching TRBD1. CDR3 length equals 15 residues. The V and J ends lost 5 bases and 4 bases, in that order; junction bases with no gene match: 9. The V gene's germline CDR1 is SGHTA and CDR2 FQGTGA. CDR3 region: CASSPRDRAPYEQYF. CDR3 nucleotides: TGTGCCAGCAGCCCGCGGGACAGGGCCCCTTACGAGCAGTACTTC. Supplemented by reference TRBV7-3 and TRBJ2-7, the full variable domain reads GAGVSQTPSNKVTEKGKYVELRCDPISGHTALYWYRQSLGQGPEFLIYFQGTGAADDSGLPNDRFFAVRPEGSVSTLKIQRTERGDSAVYLCASSPRDRAPYEQYFGPGTRLTVT.

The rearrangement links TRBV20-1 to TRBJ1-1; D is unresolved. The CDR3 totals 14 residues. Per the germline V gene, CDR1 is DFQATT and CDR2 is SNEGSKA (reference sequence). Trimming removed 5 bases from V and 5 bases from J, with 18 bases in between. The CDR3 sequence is CSAGTARVRTEAFF. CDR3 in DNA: TGCAGTGCTGGCACAGCGAGGGTCCGGACTGAAGCTTTCTTT.

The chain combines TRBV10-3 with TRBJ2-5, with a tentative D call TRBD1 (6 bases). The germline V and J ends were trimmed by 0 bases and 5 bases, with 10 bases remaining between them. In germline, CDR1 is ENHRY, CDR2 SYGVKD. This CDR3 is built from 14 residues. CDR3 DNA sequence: TGTGCCATCAGTGAGTCGGACAGCTATGAGACCCAGTACTTC. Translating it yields CAISESDSYETQYF.

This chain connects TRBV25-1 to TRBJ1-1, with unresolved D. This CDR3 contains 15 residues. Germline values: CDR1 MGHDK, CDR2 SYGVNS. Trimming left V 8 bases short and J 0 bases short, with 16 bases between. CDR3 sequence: CASVWLSHMNTEAFF. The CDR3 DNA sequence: TGTGCCAGCGTTTGGCTCAGTCACATGAACACTGAAGCTTTCTTT.

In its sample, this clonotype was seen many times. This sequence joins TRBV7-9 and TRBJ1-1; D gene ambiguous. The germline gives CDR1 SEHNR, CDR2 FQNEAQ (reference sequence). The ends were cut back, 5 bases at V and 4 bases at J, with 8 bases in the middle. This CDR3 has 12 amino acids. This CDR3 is CASSPPITEAFF. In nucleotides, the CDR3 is TGTGCCAGCAGCCCCCCAATCACTGAAGCTTTCTTT.

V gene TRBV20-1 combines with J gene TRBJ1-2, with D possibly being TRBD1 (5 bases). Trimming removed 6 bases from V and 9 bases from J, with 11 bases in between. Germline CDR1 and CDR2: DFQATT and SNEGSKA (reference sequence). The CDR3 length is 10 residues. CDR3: CSARTNRYTF. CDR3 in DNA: TGCAGTGCCCGGACAAATCGCTACACCTTC.

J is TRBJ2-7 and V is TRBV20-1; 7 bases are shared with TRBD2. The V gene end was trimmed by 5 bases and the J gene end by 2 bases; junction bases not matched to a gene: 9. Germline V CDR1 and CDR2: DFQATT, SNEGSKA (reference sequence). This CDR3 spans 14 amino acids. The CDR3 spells CSASPGGLTYEQYF. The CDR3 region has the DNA TGCAGTGCTTCACCCGGGGGACTAACCTACGAGCAGTACTTC.

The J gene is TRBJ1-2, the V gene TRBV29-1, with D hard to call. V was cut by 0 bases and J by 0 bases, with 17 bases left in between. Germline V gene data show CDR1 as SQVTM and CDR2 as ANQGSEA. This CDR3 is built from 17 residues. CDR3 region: CSVEELLDLSTNYGYTF. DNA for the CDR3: TGCAGCGTTGAAGAGCTCTTGGACCTTTCTACTAACTATGGCTACACCTTC.

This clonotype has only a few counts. The CDR3 DNA reads TGTGCCAGCAGCTTAGTAGGGCTAGCGGGGGGTAAAGAGACCCAGTACTTC. It translates to CASSLVGLAGGKETQYF. The rearrangement uses TRBV7-2 and TRBJ2-5; 11 bases are a match to TRBD2. Trimming removed 1 base from V and 3 bases from J; junction bases left unmatched: 7. The CDR3 contains 17 residues. CDR1 is SGHTA, CDR2 FQGNSA, per germline.

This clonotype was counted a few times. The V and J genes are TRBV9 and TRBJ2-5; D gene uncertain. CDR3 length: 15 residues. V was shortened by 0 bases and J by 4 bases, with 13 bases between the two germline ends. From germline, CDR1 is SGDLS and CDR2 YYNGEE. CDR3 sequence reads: CASSVGAPTAETQYF. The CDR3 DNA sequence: TGTGCCAGCAGCGTAGGGGCGCCTACCGCAGAGACCCAGTACTTC.

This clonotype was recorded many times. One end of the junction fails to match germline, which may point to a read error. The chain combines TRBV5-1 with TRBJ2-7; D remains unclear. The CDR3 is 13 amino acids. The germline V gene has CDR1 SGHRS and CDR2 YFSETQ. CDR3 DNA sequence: TGTGCCAGCAGCTTGGGCGGATTATACGAGCAGTACTTC. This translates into CASSLGGLYEQYF.

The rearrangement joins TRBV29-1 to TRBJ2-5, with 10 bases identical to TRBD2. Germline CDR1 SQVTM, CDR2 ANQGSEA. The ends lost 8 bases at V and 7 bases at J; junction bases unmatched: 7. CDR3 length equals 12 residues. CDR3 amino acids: CSSRLAGGTQYF. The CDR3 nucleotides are TGCAGCAGCCGACTAGCGGGCGGGACCCAGTACTTC. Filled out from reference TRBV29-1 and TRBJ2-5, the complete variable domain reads SAVISQKPSRDICQRGTSLTIQCQVDSQVTMMFWYRQQPGQSLTLIATANQGSEATYESGFVIDKFPISRPNLTFSTLTVSNMSPEDSSIYLCSSRLAGGTQYFGPGTRLLVL.

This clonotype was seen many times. The CDR3, as DNA: TGTGCCAGCAGCTTAGCTAGGACGATGAACACTGAAGCTTTCTTT. Translating it yields CASSLARTMNTEAFF. V and J are TRBV7-9 and TRBJ1-1; no clear D gene. Germline V gives CDR1 SEHNR, CDR2 FQNEAQ (reference sequence). Trimming left V 0 bases short and J 0 bases short, with 8 bases between. This CDR3 region has 15 residues.

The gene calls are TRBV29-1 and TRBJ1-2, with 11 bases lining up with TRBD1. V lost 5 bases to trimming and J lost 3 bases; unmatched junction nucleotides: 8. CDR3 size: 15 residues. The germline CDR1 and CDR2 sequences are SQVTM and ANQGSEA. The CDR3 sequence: CSVSRTGGGDYGYTF. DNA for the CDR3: TGCAGCGTTTCCCGGACAGGGGGCGGGGACTATGGCTACACCTTC.